This T cell receptor beta chain emerged from a study of human T cells and chemical hapten exposure. Study context: Per-sample variation in TCR yield stemmed mainly from small pooled library volume differences. Study results and limitations: Among TCRs, those above 1 in 1000 frequency were unaffected by DPC sensitization.

The CDR3 has 12 residues. The V and J ends lost 7 bases and 4 bases respectively, with 9 bases between them. Time point of the sample: pre-sensitization, week 0. Treatment meaning: therapeutic diphenylcyclopropenone sensitization with weekly scalp DPC. Suited to DPC and affected by alopecia, the donors ranged from 18 to 70 years old. This clonotype was counted a few times. The target antigen is unknown. TCRdb re-called the RACE reads through MiXCR, storing one row per CDR3 protein. The table has some 400,000 distinct CDR3 sequences, 4% to 6% seen once. The receptor comes from a woman aged 50 to 65 with alopecia areata. Some clones in this sample may be carry-over from other donors' samples. This material consisted of whole blood, taken in connection with sensitization to the hapten diphenylcyclopropenone (DPC). V and J are TRBV12-3 or TRBV12-4 and TRBJ2-3, with D perhaps TRBD1 (6 bases). The CDR3 here is CASNKGADTQYF. The CDR3 region has the DNA TGTGCCAGCAACAAGGGGGCAGATACGCAGTATTTT.